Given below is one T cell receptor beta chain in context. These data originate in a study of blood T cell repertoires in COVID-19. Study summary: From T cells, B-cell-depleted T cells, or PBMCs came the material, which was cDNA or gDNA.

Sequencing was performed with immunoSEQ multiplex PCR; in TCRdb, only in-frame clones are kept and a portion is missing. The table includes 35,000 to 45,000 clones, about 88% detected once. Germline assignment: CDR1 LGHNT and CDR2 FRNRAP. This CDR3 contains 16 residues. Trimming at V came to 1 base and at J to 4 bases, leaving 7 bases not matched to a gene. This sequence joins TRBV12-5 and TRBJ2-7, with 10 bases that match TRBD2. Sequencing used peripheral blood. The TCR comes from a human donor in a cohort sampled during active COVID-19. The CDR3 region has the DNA TGTGCTAGTGGTTTGGACAGCGGGGGGGTTGCGTACGAGCAGTACTTC. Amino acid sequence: CASGLDSGGVAYEQYF. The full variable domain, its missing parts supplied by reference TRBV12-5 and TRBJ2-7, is DARVTQTPRHKVTEMGQEVTMRCQPILGHNTVFWYRQTMMQGLELLAYFRNRAPLDDSGMPKDRFSAEMPDATLATLKIQPSEPRDSAVYFCASGLDSGGVAYEQYFGPGTRLTVT.